This T cell receptor (beta chain) was profiled in a study of blood T cell repertoires in COVID-19. Profiling relied on immunoSEQ multiplex PCR, and the TCRdb table lists in-frame clones only, not all of them. The repertoire holds over 350,000 clones, with around nine tenths as singletons. Per germline, CDR1 MNHEY and CDR2 SVGAGI. V was pared by 6 bases and J by 8 bases, with 4 bases of the junction left unmatched. This CDR3 is built from 13 residues. Material: PBMCs or T cells enriched from blood (not recorded which). This chain connects TRBV6-5 to TRBJ1-6; the match to TRBD1 covers 7 bases. The origin of this receptor is a woman aged 18-29 years who had recovered from COVID-19. CDR3: CASSRDRDSPLHF. The DNA of the CDR3 is TGTGCCAGCAGCAGAGACAGGGATTCACCCCTCCACTTT.